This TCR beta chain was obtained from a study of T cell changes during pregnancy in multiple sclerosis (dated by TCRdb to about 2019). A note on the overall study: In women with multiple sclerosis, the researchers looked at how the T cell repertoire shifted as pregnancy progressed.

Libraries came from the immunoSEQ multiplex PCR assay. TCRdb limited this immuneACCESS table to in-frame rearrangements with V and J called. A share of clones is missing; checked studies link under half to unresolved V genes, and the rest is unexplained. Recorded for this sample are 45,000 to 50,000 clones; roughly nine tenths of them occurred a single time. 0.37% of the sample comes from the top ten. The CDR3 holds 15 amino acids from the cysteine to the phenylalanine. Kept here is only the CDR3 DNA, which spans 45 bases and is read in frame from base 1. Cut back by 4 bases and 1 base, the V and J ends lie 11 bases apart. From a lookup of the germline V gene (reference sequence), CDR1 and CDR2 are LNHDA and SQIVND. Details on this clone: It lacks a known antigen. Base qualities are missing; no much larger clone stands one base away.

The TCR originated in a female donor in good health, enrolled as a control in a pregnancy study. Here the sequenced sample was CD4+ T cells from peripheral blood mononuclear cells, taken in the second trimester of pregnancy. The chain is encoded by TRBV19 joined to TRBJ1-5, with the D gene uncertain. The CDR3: CASSRNGVSNQPQHF. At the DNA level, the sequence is TGTGCCAGTAGTAGGAACGGGGTCAGCAATCAGCCCCAGCATTTT.